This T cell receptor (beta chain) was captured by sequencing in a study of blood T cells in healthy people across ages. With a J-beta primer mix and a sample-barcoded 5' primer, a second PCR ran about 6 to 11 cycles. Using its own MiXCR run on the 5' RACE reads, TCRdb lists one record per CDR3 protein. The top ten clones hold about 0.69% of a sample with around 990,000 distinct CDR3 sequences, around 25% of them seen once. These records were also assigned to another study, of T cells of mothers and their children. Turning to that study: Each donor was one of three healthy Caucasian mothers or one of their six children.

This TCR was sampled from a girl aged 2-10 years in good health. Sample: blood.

The CDR3 reads CSATQGRSYTF. The CDR3 DNA reads TGCAGTGCCACCCAGGGAAGGAGCTACACCTTC. This rearrangement joins TRBV20-1 to TRBJ1-2; TRBD1 is a possible D gene (5 bases). V lost 6 bases, J lost 9 bases, and 14 bases lay in between. The germline gives CDR1 DFQATT, CDR2 SNEGSKA (reference sequence). The CDR3 is made up of 11 amino acids.